Following are 10 T cell receptor beta chains from one sample sequenced in a study of regulatory T cells in long-lasting Graves disease. Specified time point: persistent/refractory GD, antithyroid drugs over 5 years with positive TRAb. The TCR library was prepared using RNA isolated from PBMCs. Sequencing libraries for TCR beta were prepared with iRepertoire HTBI primers and Arm-PCR of CDR3 regions. TCRdb reprocessed the multiplex PCR reads via MiXCR and lists one record per CDR3 protein. This table has 400,000 or so distinct CDR3 sequences, roughly 20% appearing once. The starting material was peripheral blood mononuclear cells (PBMCs), obtained when the disease was refractory, from a patient treated with antithyroid drugs. These receptors were taken from a female donor with Graves disease.

This clonotype was detected many times. The rearrangement joins TRBV12-3 or TRBV12-4 to TRBJ1-2; TRBD1 is a possible D gene (5 bases). Trimming shortened V by 8 bases and J by 6 bases, and 13 bases separated the two germline ends. The CDR3 has 12 residues. CDR3 amino acids: CASSLLGDGYTF. DNA of the CDR3: TGTGCCAGCTCGCTCTTAGGGGATGGCTACACCTTC.

This clonotype was recorded at least ten times. V usage is TRBV14 and J usage is TRBJ1-2; D uncertain. Germline CDR1 SGHDN, CDR2 FVKESK. The CDR3 is 13 residues long. Trimming took 1 base from V and 4 from J, leaving 7 bases between them. The CDR3: CASSQVGIYGYTF. CDR3 bases: TGTGCCAGCAGCCAAGTAGGGATCTATGGCTACACCTTC. The full variable domain, its missing parts supplied by reference TRBV14 and TRBJ1-2, is EAGVTQFPSHSVIEKGQTVTLRCDPISGHDNLYWYRRVMGKEIKFLLHFVKESKQDESGMPNNRFLAERTGGTYSTLKVQPAELEDSGVYFCASSQVGIYGYTFGSGTRLTVV.

This clonotype came up a few times. V usage is TRBV5-5 and J usage is TRBJ1-6; D is uncertain. The CDR3 is 15 amino acids. Germline-derived CDR1 and CDR2 are SGHKS and YYEKEE (reference sequence). V shed 0 bases and J shed 8 bases, with 12 bases lying between them. CDR3 coding DNA: TGTGCCAGCAGCTTGGTAGTGAAGTCCGATTCACCCCTCCACTTT. It specifies CASSLVVKSDSPLHF.

Only a few counts were recorded for this clonotype. The rearrangement uses TRBV27 and TRBJ2-2, with 8 bases identical to TRBD2. Trimming removed 5 bases from V and 7 bases from J; junction bases left unmatched: 18. Germline loops: CDR1 MNHEY, CDR2 SMNVEV (reference sequence). This CDR3 contains 18 residues. CDR3 in DNA: TGTGCCAGCAGTCCTCGCTTTTTTAGCGGGATTCCGGGCGGGGAGCTGTTTTTT. Its protein is CASSPRFFSGIPGGELFF.

This clonotype was counted many times. The chain joins TRBV6-1 to TRBJ2-7; 7 bases map to TRBD1. Germline V gene lookup returns CDR1 MNHNS and CDR2 SASEGT. V shed 8 bases and J 0 bases; nucleotides not matched to a gene: 4. The CDR3 spans 13 residues. CDR3 sequence: CASSDRSSYEQYF. DNA for the CDR3: TGTGCCAGCTCGGACAGGAGCTCCTACGAGCAGTACTTC.

CDR3 sequence (DNA): TGCAGTGCTCCGGGGGCCCGGGGCCGCCCCTACAATGAGCAGTTCTTC. It specifies CSAPGARGRPYNEQFF. The J gene is TRBJ2-1, the V gene TRBV20-1, with D perhaps given as TRBD1 or TRBD2 (6 bases each). Germline CDR1 and CDR2: DFQATT and SNEGSKA (reference sequence). CDR3 size: 16 residues. Trimming stripped 5 bases from V and 2 bases from J, with 19 bases between.

The chain has TRBV5-1 and TRBJ2-5; 12 bases map to TRBD1. This CDR3 is built from 19 residues. V dropped 3 bases and J dropped 4; count of bases not matched to a gene: 16. Looked up from germline, CDR1 is SGHRS and CDR2 is YFSETQ. CDR3 bases: TGCGCCAGCAGCTACGATCCGGGACAGGGGGCCTTTGTTTCAGAGACCCAGTACTTC. It codes for CASSYDPGQGAFVSETQYF.

The chain couples TRBV11-2 to TRBJ2-3; 7 nucleotides match TRBD2. Germline assignment: CDR1 SGHAT and CDR2 FQNNGV. The CDR3 totals 16 residues. Trimming took 7 bases from V and 4 from J; bases not matched to a gene: 14. The chain's CDR3 is CASTLYLREKADTQYF. The CDR3 DNA is TGTGCCAGCACTCTATATTTGCGGGAGAAGGCAGATACGCAGTATTTT. The full variable domain, its missing parts supplied by reference TRBV11-2 and TRBJ2-3, is EAGVAQSPRYKIIEKRQSVAFWCNPISGHATLYWYQQILGQGPKLLIQFQNNGVVDDSQLPKDRFSAERLKGVDSTLKIQPAKLEDSAVYLCASTLYLREKADTQYFGPGTRLTVL.

This clonotype was recorded many times. The V and J genes are TRBV3-1 and TRBJ1-2; 7 nucleotides align to TRBD1. This CDR3 has 16 residues. V lost 2 bases to trimming and J lost 0 bases; unmatched junction nucleotides: 6. Germline CDR1 and CDR2: LGHDT and YNNKEL (reference sequence). CDR3 DNA sequence: TGTGCCAGCAGCCAACGGACCGGGACAGCTAACTATGGCTACACCTTC. Amino acid sequence: CASSQRTGTANYGYTF.

This clonotype was counted only a few times. The rearrangement joins TRBV11-2 to TRBJ2-4; 7 nucleotides agree with TRBD2. This CDR3 has 13 residues. The V segment lost 5 bases and the J segment 6 bases; nucleotides outside the gene matches: 4. CDR1 and CDR2 from the germline V gene are SGHAT and FQNNGV. The CDR3 sequence: CASSIIAGNIQYF. Written as DNA, the CDR3 is TGTGCCAGCAGCATAATAGCGGGAAACATTCAGTACTTC.